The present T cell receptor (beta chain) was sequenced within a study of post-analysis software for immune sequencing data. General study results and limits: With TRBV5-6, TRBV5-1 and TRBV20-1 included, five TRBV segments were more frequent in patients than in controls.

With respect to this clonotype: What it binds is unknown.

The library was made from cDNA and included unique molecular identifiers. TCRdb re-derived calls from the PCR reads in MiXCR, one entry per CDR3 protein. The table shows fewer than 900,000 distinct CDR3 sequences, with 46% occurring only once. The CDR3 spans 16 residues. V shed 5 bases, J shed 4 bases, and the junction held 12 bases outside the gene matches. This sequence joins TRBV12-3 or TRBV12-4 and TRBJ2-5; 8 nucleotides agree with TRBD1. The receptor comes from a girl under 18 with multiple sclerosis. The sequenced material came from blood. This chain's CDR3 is CASSPTGQGGGETQYF. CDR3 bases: TGTGCCAGCAGTCCGACAGGACAGGGTGGGGGAGAGACCCAGTACTTC.